A selection of T cell receptor beta chains follows, all from one sample in a study of blood T cell repertoires in COVID-19. Clones were read by immunoSEQ multiplex PCR, and TCRdb kept only the in-frame ones, dropping some. The sample gives roughly 280,000 clones, approximately 86% of which show up once; about 8.7% is in the top ten. The sample taken for sequencing was peripheral blood. These receptors came from a man aged 40-49 years with active or convalescent COVID-19. Both conserved end residues are part of each CDR3. Fields, in order: CDR3 protein, V gene, clone size, J gene, CDR3 length. Some rows have no size entry. The others give once, few or many, or a class for an expanded clone.

CDR3: CASSPLTGGPEYGYTF
V: TRBV11-2
size: few
J: TRBJ1-2
length: 16

CDR3: CASSGGGGYTEAFF
V: TRBV18
size: .
J: TRBJ1-1
length: 14

CDR3: CASRNRATNEKLFF
V: TRBV10-2
size: few
J: TRBJ1-4
length: 14

CDR3: CASSRTGHMNTEAFF
V: TRBV19
size: once
J: TRBJ1-1
length: 15

CDR3: CASSFQGAETQYF
V: TRBV5-4
size: .
J: TRBJ2-5
length: 13

CDR3: CASGKRREGTEAFF
V: TRBV27
size: .
J: TRBJ1-1
length: 14

CDR3: CASSSAPTDTQYF
V: TRBV7-9
size: few
J: TRBJ2-3
length: 13

CDR3: CASRKGLVGGSEQFF
V: TRBV2
size: once
J: TRBJ2-1
length: 15

CDR3: CASSLDNLDGYTF
V: TRBV5-1
size: .
J: TRBJ1-2
length: 13

CDR3: CASSLEWGQVRNSPLHF
V: TRBV5-1
size: .
J: TRBJ1-6
length: 17

CDR3: CASSLVAGRGLEDYGYTF
V: TRBV5-1
size: .
J: TRBJ1-2
length: 18

CDR3: CASSSLEGQGDYGYTF
V: TRBV11-2
size: .
J: TRBJ1-2
length: 16